Presented here are 2 T cell receptor beta chains from one specimen sequenced in a study of monozygotic twins with inflammatory bowel disease. TCRdb reanalyzed the 5' RACE reads and collapses them to one entry per CDR3 protein, without DNA. This sample's clone table lists more than 300,000 distinct CDR3 sequences. Sequences were obtained from blood. The receptors here all came from a human donor with ulcerative colitis or Crohn's disease, or a healthy co-twin of an affected twin (not recorded which).

The gene calls are TRBV12-3 or TRBV12-4 and TRBJ2-1; without DNA, the TCRdb call of TRBD2 cannot be checked. The length of the CDR3 is 14 residues. CDR3 sequence reads: CASSQGIRGNEQFF.

This chain joins TRBV29-1 and TRBJ1-4. The CDR3 runs 12 residues. Germline CDR1 and CDR2: SQVTM and ANQGSEA. The CDR3 here is CSVEGEGRGLFF.